The sequence of this T cell receptor beta chain was determined in a study of molecular identifiers for immune sequencing clone quantification. Study results and caveats: Researchers reportedly could pick up spiked Jurkat TCR RNA from one cell mixed into about a million naive cells. Same-barcode identical TCR molecules could make highly expanded clones look smaller than they are.

Each CDR3 protein gets one entry after TCRdb re-called the PCR reads with MiXCR. The data show around 320,000 distinct CDR3 sequences, about 22% seen once. This clonotype was observed a few times. Its cognate antigen is unknown. As CD8+CD4-CCR7+CD45RA+ cells, naive CD8 T cells were sorted. Between the trimmed V and J ends, which lost 2 bases and 8 bases, there was a span of 15 bases. The germline CDR1 and CDR2 sequences are MNHEY and SVGEGT. CDR3 size: 14 residues. Material for sequencing was naive CD8+ T cells from blood, with Jurkat cell RNA spiked in. Subset meaning: FACS-sorted CD8+CD4-CCR7+CD45RA+ naive T cells. The chain is built from TRBV6-2 or TRBV6-3 and TRBJ1-2, with no clear D. The source of this sequence is a human donor in good health. Some libraries in this study had Jurkat cell RNA spiked in. CDR3 DNA sequence: TGTGCCAGCAGTTACGTTACACACTTGGAAGGCTACACCTTC. Residues: CASSYVTHLEGYTF.